Below are 18 T cell receptor beta chains sequenced from a single sample in a study of T cell responses to AZD1222 COVID-19 vaccine. The assay was immunoSEQ multiplex PCR, and TCRdb's table has in-frame clones only and misses some. Here the sample spans just over 90,000 clones, 80% to 90% being singletons. Sequencing was performed on peripheral blood, taken 28 days after the second AZD1222 dose. These receptors came from an adult who received the AZD1222 COVID-19 vaccine.

The sample holds one count of this clone. The CDR3 DNA reads TGTGCCTGGAGTGTACTACGGGGGATTATGGAGACCCAGTACTTC. It translates to CAWSVLRGIMETQYF. The chain couples TRBV30 to TRBJ2-5, with a possible D match to TRBD2 (6 bases). Germline V gene data show CDR1 as GTSNPN and CDR2 as SVGIG (reference sequence). Trimming shortened V by 0 bases and J by 5 bases, and 16 bases separated the two germline ends. The CDR3 is 15 residues long.

The chain links TRBV6-2 or TRBV6-3 to TRBJ1-1; D unresolved. Trimming left V 3 bases short and J 2 bases short, with 7 bases between. The CDR3 consists of 13 residues. CDR1 and CDR2 (germline): MNHEY, SVGEGT. CDR3 residues: CASSYPFNTEAFF. Here the CDR3 DNA reads TGTGCCAGCAGTTATCCTTTTAACACTGAAGCTTTCTTT.

The chain combines TRBV20-1 with TRBJ1-2; D not resolved. Germline assignment: CDR1 DFQATT and CDR2 SNEGSKA (reference sequence). V lost 5 bases and J 8 bases, leaving 6 bases between the germline ends. This CDR3 has 9 residues. The CDR3 sequence is CSAPSGYTF. The DNA for the CDR3 is TGCAGTGCTCCCTCGGGCTACACCTTC.

The chain has TRBV6-5 and TRBJ2-7, with TRBD1 matching over 10 bases. The V and J ends lost 9 bases and 7 bases, in that order; junction bases with no gene match: 12. The CDR3 loop spans 14 amino acids. The germline CDR1 and CDR2 sequences are MNHEY and SVGAGI. CDR3 coding DNA: TGTGCCAGTAAAATTCCGGGACAGGGGAGGGAGCAGTACTTC. It yields the protein CASKIPGQGREQYF.

The V gene is TRBV5-1, the J gene TRBJ1-1; D gene uncertain. The CDR3 consists of 17 residues. V was shortened by 4 bases and J by 3 bases, with 22 bases between the two germline ends. CDR1 is SGHRS, CDR2 YFSETQ, per germline. The CDR3 protein is CASSRSYSSGGDTEAFF. The CDR3 coding sequence is TGCGCCAGCAGCCGAAGTTACAGTTCGGGCGGGGACACTGAAGCTTTCTTT. Combining the CDR3 with reference TRBV5-1 and TRBJ1-1 gives the whole variable domain KAGVTQTPRYLIKTRGQQVTLSCSPISGHRSVSWYQQTPGQGLQFLFEYFSETQRNKGNFPGRFSGRQFSNSRSEMNVSTLELGDSALYLCASSRSYSSGGDTEAFFGQGTRLTVV.

This rearrangement joins TRBV30 to TRBJ1-5; the D gene is possibly TRBD1 (5 bases). V was clipped by 0 bases and J by 7 bases, with 10 bases between them. There are 13 residues in the CDR3. Germline CDR1 reads GTSNPN; CDR2 reads SVGIG (reference sequence). The CDR3 DNA reads as TGTGCCTGGAGTGTACCGGGGGACCAGCCCCAGCATTTT. Its protein product is CAWSVPGDQPQHF.

V usage is TRBV7-9 and J usage is TRBJ1-1; D might be TRBD1 (6 bases). V lost 4 bases and J lost 1, with 19 bases in between. The CDR3 spans 17 residues. Germline V gene lookup returns CDR1 SEHNR and CDR2 FQNEAQ (reference sequence). CDR3 protein: CASSSPQGRGSNTEAFF. As DNA, the CDR3 is TGTGCCAGCAGCTCCCCCCAGGGGAGAGGGTCGAACACTGAAGCTTTCTTT. The whole variable domain, filled in from reference TRBV7-9 and TRBJ1-1, reads DTGVSQNPRHKITKRGQNVTFRCDPISEHNRLYWYRQTLGQGPEFLTYFQNEAQLEKSRLLSDRFSAERPKGSFSTLEIQRTEQGDSAMYLCASSSPQGRGSNTEAFFGQGTRLTVV.

V usage is TRBV29-1 and J usage is TRBJ1-2; TRBD1 agrees at 8 bases. CDR1 and CDR2 (germline): SQVTM, ANQGSEA. The junction had 6 bases not matched to a gene; V was cut back by 5 bases and J by 4 bases. The CDR3 is 13 amino acids. The CDR3 here is CSVFRGTGYGYTF. The CDR3 nucleotides read TGCAGCGTTTTTCGCGGGACAGGCTATGGCTACACCTTC.

The chain uses TRBV5-1 and TRBJ1-1; TRBD1 agrees at 10 bases. Germline lookup yields CDR1 SGHRS and CDR2 YFSETQ. The CDR3 contains 13 residues. The trim removed 8 bases at V and 5 bases at J, leaving 6 bases unmatched. CDR3 nucleotides: TGCGCCAGTAGTGGACAGGGGGGTACTGAAGCTTTCTTT. Its translation is CASSGQGGTEAFF.

The gene calls are TRBV19 and TRBJ1-1; 8 bases line up with TRBD1. V trimming: 1 base; J trimming: 4 bases; junction bases outside the gene matches: 8. CDR1 and CDR2 from the germline V gene are LNHDA and SQIVND (reference sequence). This CDR3 spans 16 amino acids. CDR3 region: CASSIGGQGRGTEAFF. CDR3 in DNA: TGTGCCAGTAGTATAGGAGGACAGGGCCGGGGCACTGAAGCTTTCTTT.

This rearrangement joins TRBV19 to TRBJ1-4; D is perhaps TRBD1 (5 bases). This CDR3 region has 14 residues. Germline CDR1 reads LNHDA; CDR2 reads SQIVND (reference sequence). V was clipped by 6 bases and J by 3 bases, with 11 bases between them. CDR3: CASSPGVANEKLFF. The DNA for the CDR3 is TGTGCCAGTAGCCCGGGGGTGGCTAATGAAAAACTGTTTTTT.

This sequence joins TRBV7-9 and TRBJ2-7; D is uncertain. CDR3 length: 15 residues. V lost 0 bases and J 2 bases, leaving 11 bases between the germline ends. Per germline, CDR1 SEHNR and CDR2 FQNEAQ (reference sequence). As DNA, the CDR3 is TGTGCCAGCAGCTTAGCGGGATCCCCAACCTACGAGCAGTACTTC. It codes for CASSLAGSPTYEQYF. Looking up the rest from reference TRBV7-9 and TRBJ2-7 gives the full variable domain: DTGVSQNPRHKITKRGQNVTFRCDPISEHNRLYWYRQTLGQGPEFLTYFQNEAQLEKSRLLSDRFSAERPKGSFSTLEIQRTEQGDSAMYLCASSLAGSPTYEQYFGPGTRLTVT.

The chain recombines TRBV11-3 with TRBJ2-1; tentative D call: TRBD2 (5 bases). Germline V lookup: CDR1 SGHNT, CDR2 YENEEA. This CDR3 has 15 amino acids. V gave up 5 bases and J gave up 9 bases, with 20 bases separating them. Here the CDR3 reads CASSPSGGGVSEQFF. CDR3 nucleotides: TGTGCCAGCAGCCCGTCGGGCGGAGGAGTGAGTGAGCAGTTCTTC.

The chain combines TRBV15 with TRBJ1-2; TRBD1 is a possible D gene (5 bases). Germline V gene lookup returns CDR1 LNHNV and CDR2 YYDKDF (reference sequence). V was trimmed by 0 bases and J by 4 bases, leaving 9 bases between them. The CDR3 extends over 14 amino acids. The CDR3: CATSRDQTVYGYTF. In DNA, the CDR3 is TGTGCCACCAGCAGAGATCAGACAGTCTATGGCTACACCTTC.

The J gene is TRBJ1-1, the V gene TRBV12-3 or TRBV12-4; D possibly corresponds to TRBD1 (6 bases). The CDR3 is 10 residues long. V was pared by 8 bases and J by 8 bases, with 9 bases between. The CDR3 coding sequence is TGTGCCAGCCGGAGGGGGGAAGCTTTCTTT. It yields the protein CASRRGEAFF.

The rearrangement joins TRBV9 to TRBJ1-5; 7 nucleotides match TRBD1. The V and J ends lost 0 bases and 2 bases, in that order; junction bases with no gene match: 11. The CDR3 runs to 18 residues. The germline gives CDR1 SGDLS, CDR2 YYNGEE. The CDR3 DNA reads TGTGCCAGCAGCGTAGGGGCTTGGAGACAGGGCGGCAATCAGCCCCAGCATTTT. Its translation is CASSVGAWRQGGNQPQHF.

The CDR3 is CASSMSDGLAGSSGANVLTF. Written as DNA, the CDR3 is TGTGCCAGTAGTATGTCGGATGGACTAGCGGGGAGCTCTGGGGCCAACGTCCTGACTTTC. The rearrangement joins TRBV19 to TRBJ2-6; 12 bases are a match to TRBD2. CDR1 and CDR2 (germline): LNHDA, SQIVND (reference sequence). CDR3 length: 20 amino acids. V shed 3 bases and J 0 bases; nucleotides not matched to a gene: 9.

V and J are TRBV19 and TRBJ2-3; tentative D call: TRBD2 (6 bases). Germline CDR1 is LNHDA and CDR2 is SQIVND (reference sequence). V was shortened by 5 bases and J by 4 bases, with 28 bases between the two germline ends. CDR3 length: 19 amino acids. The CDR3 DNA reads as TGTGCCAGTAGTCTTCCCAACCCCGGGCTCCTAGGAGGGGCAGATACGCAGTATTTT. Amino acid sequence: CASSLPNPGLLGGADTQYF.